The text below deals with one T cell receptor beta chain. Its antigen remains unidentified. Base qualities are missing; no much larger clone stands one base away. One collaborating source in Seattle enrolled patients while the patients were actively infected and followed the patients over time throughout the course of disease. The collaborating institutions used their own protocols to collect whole blood in K2EDTA tubes. Collaborator samples were shipped for TCRbeta analysis as frozen whole blood, isolated PBMCs, or DNA extracted from either sample type. This specimen belongs to a study of blood T cell repertoires in COVID-19 (TCRdb year 2020). Regarding the complete study: Samples from collaborators originated in the United States, Italy and Spain and spanned both the acute and convalescent phases of COVID-19. The material from the prospective study consisted of cDNA or gDNA derived from T cells, B-cell-depleted T cells, or PBMCs. Deeply sampled blood TCRbeta repertoires from subjects exposed to, actively infected with, or recovered from COVID-19 were included in the dataset. The repertoires were released in a freely available public database meant as a resource for research on the immune response to SARS-CoV-2. Samples were obtained from the ongoing ImmuneRACE study (first 160 participants) and from over 1,000 subjects provided by 6 global collaborators. Sample metadata almost always included a de-identified subject ID, COVID-19 status, age in years and sex. HLA class I and class II types, where available, came from metadata supplied by the sample provider rather than from assay-based typing. Here is what the overall study found, with its caveats: Clinical and demographic metadata were provided uncurated, with the amount varying by source and participant.

The immunoSEQ Assay, a bias-controlled multiplex PCR, was used to amplify TCRbeta CDR3 regions from genomic DNA. Processing in the source paper ran as follows. Nucleated cell counts per sample were estimated from amplification of reference gene primers within the assay. To quantify the absolute abundance of each unique TCRbeta CDR3 rearrangement, sequence reads were collapsed and filtered. For each sample, productive Simpson clonality was calculated as the square root of Simpson's diversity index across productive rearrangements. TCRdb re-hosts the immuneACCESS table, in-frame sequences only. Its copies lack some clones; in the studies checked, an unresolved V gene accounts for under half of them, and the cause for the rest is not known. V, J and clone size reflect that table, while D and trimming were determined from the DNA. The sample includes hundreds of thousands of clones, with around 88% observed a single time. Roughly 6.3% of the sample is held by the ten biggest clonotypes.

Looking up the germline V gene yields CDR1 MNHEY and CDR2 SVGAGI. Including cysteine and phenylalanine, the CDR3 has 15 amino acids. The read is trimmed to its CDR3 DNA, 45 bases read in frame from base 1. V and J lose 8 bases and 0 bases, and a span of 11 bases separates them. The TCR was taken from a woman aged 25 to 45 with COVID-19, enrolled during active disease. Rearrangement joined TRBV6-5 to TRBJ2-6; the D gene assignment is ambiguous. Material: peripheral blood. The CDR3 protein is CASFAGFSGANVLTF. Read as DNA, the sequence is TGTGCCAGCTTTGCCGGTTTCTCTGGGGCCAACGTCCTGACTTTC.